These 23 T cell receptor beta chains came from one sample sequenced in a study of shared clonotypes between healthy human individuals. TCRdb's copy holds only in-frame clones and misses some; the assay was immunoSEQ multiplex PCR. Of over a million clones listed, around 97% are singletons. What was sequenced was naive CD4+ T cells sorted from blood. Subset: CD45RA+ positively selected. These receptors all come from a man in his thirties or forties in good health.

The chain employs TRBV7-2 and TRBJ1-1; no clear D. The CDR3 has 14 amino acids. Deletions cut 5 bases from V and 0 bases from J, with 10 bases between. The germline V gene has CDR1 SGHTA and CDR2 FQGNSA. CDR3 protein: CASSPAGVNTEAFF. Written as DNA, the CDR3 is TGTGCCAGCAGCCCCGCTGGGGTGAACACTGAAGCTTTCTTT.

The CDR3 here is CAISETSRSTDTQYF. CDR3 in DNA: TGTGCCATCAGTGAGACTAGCCGGAGCACAGATACGCAGTATTTT. The J gene is TRBJ2-3, the V gene TRBV10-3, with D perhaps matching TRBD2 (6 bases). Deletions cut 2 bases from V and 0 bases from J, with 9 bases between. CDR3 size: 15 residues. The germline gives CDR1 ENHRY, CDR2 SYGVKD.

This clone appeared a few times. The sample holds other DNA sequences that translate to the same CDR3. The chain has TRBV5-1 and TRBJ2-7; 9 nucleotides match TRBD1. In germline, CDR1 is SGHRS, CDR2 YFSETQ. J lost 3 bases, V lost 4 bases, and 5 bases had no gene match. This CDR3 is 14 amino acids long. The DNA of the CDR3 is TGCGCCAGCAGCCGCCCGGGACAGGGCTACGAGCAGTACTTC. It specifies CASSRPGQGYEQYF.

The chain joins TRBV5-1 to TRBJ2-7; TRBD2 matches 7 bases. The junction had 4 bases not matched to a gene; V was cut back by 1 base and J by 3 bases. Germline CDR1 is SGHRS and CDR2 is YFSETQ. The CDR3 has 14 residues. CDR3 in amino acids: CASSLTRGSYEQYF. The CDR3 DNA is TGCGCCAGCAGCTTGACTCGCGGGAGCTACGAGCAGTACTTC.

The gene calls are TRBV5-1 and TRBJ2-5, with 7 bases aligning to TRBD1. CDR3 length: 13 residues. V gave up 4 bases and J gave up 5 bases; unmatched junction bases: 5. In germline, CDR1 is SGHRS, CDR2 YFSETQ. CDR3 nucleotide sequence: TGCGCCAGCAGCGAAGACAGGGTCGAGACCCAGTACTTC. The encoded protein is CASSEDRVETQYF.

J is TRBJ1-1 and V is TRBV5-4, with D possibly matching TRBD1 (5 bases). Germline V gene sequence: CDR1 SGHNT, CDR2 YYREEE (reference sequence). With 4 bases removed from V and 2 bases from J, the gap between germline ends came to 15 bases. The CDR3 runs to 15 residues. The CDR3 DNA follows: TGTGCCAGCAGCGCCGGAGGGGTCACCAACACTGAAGCTTTCTTT. It translates to CASSAGGVTNTEAFF.

The chain has TRBV29-1 and TRBJ2-7, with 7 bases matching TRBD1. Per the germline V gene, CDR1 is SQVTM and CDR2 is ANQGSEA. The V and J ends lost 2 bases and 2 bases, in that order; junction bases with no gene match: 6. The CDR3 loop spans 14 amino acids. CDR3 residues: CSVEKGQPAYEQYF. The CDR3 DNA reads as TGCAGCGTTGAAAAGGGACAGCCGGCCTACGAGCAGTACTTC.

Written as DNA, the CDR3 is TGTGCCAGCAGTTCTGACAGGGTATCCTACGAGCAGTACTTC. Its translation is CASSSDRVSYEQYF. J is TRBJ2-7 and V is TRBV2; 7 nucleotides agree with TRBD1. Per germline, CDR1 SNHLY and CDR2 FYNNEI. The trim removed 5 bases at V and 1 base at J, leaving 5 bases unmatched. The CDR3 spans 14 residues.

The chain couples TRBV20-1 to TRBJ2-5, with TRBD2 identical over 7 bases. Germline values: CDR1 DFQATT, CDR2 SNEGSKA (reference sequence). The junction had 3 bases not matched to a gene; V was cut back by 4 bases and J by 7 bases. The CDR3 is 11 amino acids. The CDR3 bases are TGCAGTGCTAAGACTAGCTGGACCCAGTACTTC. Protein: CSAKTSWTQYF.

V and J are TRBV7-9 and TRBJ2-3, with TRBD1 matching 9 bases. With V trimmed by 4 bases and J by 3 bases, 8 bases remained unmatched. CDR1 is SEHNR and CDR2 is FQNEAQ in the germline V gene (reference sequence). The CDR3 is made up of 16 amino acids. The chain's CDR3 is CASSSWTGAGTDTQYF. CDR3 bases: TGTGCCAGCAGCTCATGGACAGGGGCCGGGACAGATACGCAGTATTTT.

As DNA, the CDR3 is TGTGCCAGCAGTGAATCTCTGCTGGCGGGAGTTACCGGGGAGCTGTTTTTT. Protein sequence: CASSESLLAGVTGELFF. J is TRBJ2-2 and V is TRBV25-1, with TRBD2 matching 7 bases. From germline, CDR1 is MGHDK and CDR2 SYGVNS. This CDR3 has 17 amino acids. V shed 1 base and J 5 bases; nucleotides not matched to a gene: 10.

The CDR3 reads CASSDKNTEAFF. The CDR3 DNA reads TGTGCCAGCAGCGACAAGAACACTGAAGCTTTCTTT. The chain is built from TRBV5-4 and TRBJ1-1, with unresolved D. Germline V CDR1 and CDR2: SGHNT, YYREEE (reference sequence). V gave up 4 bases and J gave up 1 base, with 5 bases separating them. This CDR3 contains 12 residues. Drawing the rest from reference TRBV5-4 and TRBJ1-1, the complete variable domain is ETGVTQSPTHLIKTRGQQVTLRCSSQSGHNTVSWYQQALGQGPQFIFQYYREEENGRGNFPPRFSGLQFPNYSSELNVNALELDDSALYLCASSDKNTEAFFGQGTRLTVV.

The J gene is TRBJ2-4, the V gene TRBV6-1, with unresolved D. V lost 6 bases and J lost 7, with 10 bases in between. The CDR3 runs to 12 residues. Per the germline V gene, CDR1 is MNHNS and CDR2 is SASEGT. The CDR3 sequence: CASRSMSNIQYF. DNA of the CDR3: TGTGCCAGCAGATCCATGTCGAACATTCAGTACTTC.

The chain is built from TRBV28 and TRBJ2-5, with D tentatively TRBD2 (5 bases). V was trimmed by 5 bases and J by 3 bases, leaving 10 bases between them. The CDR3 covers 13 residues. CDR1 MDHEN and CDR2 SYDVKM come from the germline V gene. The CDR3 loop is CASSLDGEETQYF. The CDR3 DNA is TGTGCCAGCAGTCTTGACGGGGAAGAGACCCAGTACTTC. Full variable domain (outside the CDR3, taken from reference TRBV28 and TRBJ2-5): DVKVTQSSRYLVKRTGEKVFLECVQDMDHENMFWYRQDPGLGLRLIYFSYDVKMKEKGDIPEGYSVSREKKERFSLILESASTNQTSMYLCASSLDGEETQYFGPGTRLLVL.

V usage is TRBV10-2 and J usage is TRBJ2-7, with D perhaps matching TRBD1 (5 bases). V lost 4 bases, J lost 3 bases, and 10 bases lay in between. The CDR3 is 13 residues long. Germline CDR1 and CDR2: WSHSY and SAAADI. CDR3 residues: CASSGAGNYEQYF. The CDR3, as DNA: TGCGCCAGCAGTGGTGCAGGGAACTACGAGCAGTACTTC.

This clone showed up just once. This sequence joins TRBV10-2 and TRBJ2-1; 7 bases map to TRBD2. The V and J ends lost 5 bases and 3 bases, in that order; junction bases with no gene match: 13. This CDR3 has 17 residues. Germline CDR1 WSHSY, CDR2 SAAADI. This chain's CDR3 is CASSPRRSGINYNEQFF. DNA of the CDR3: TGCGCCAGCAGTCCGAGACGAAGCGGGATCAACTACAATGAGCAGTTCTTC.

As regards this clone: Compared with germline, one end of the junction differs, possibly owing to a read error. This chain uses TRBV19 with TRBJ1-2; 8 bases line up with TRBD1. This CDR3 has 12 residues. From germline, CDR1 is LNHDA and CDR2 SQIVND (reference sequence). This CDR3 is CLAGGAGYGYTF. Here the CDR3 DNA reads TGCCTTGCAGGGGGCGCCGGCTATGGCTACACCTTC.

The chain has TRBV28 and TRBJ2-1; tentatively, D is TRBD2 (6 bases). Per the germline V gene, CDR1 is MDHEN and CDR2 is SYDVKM. The ends were cut back, 6 bases at V and 6 bases at J, with 21 bases in the middle. The CDR3 runs 16 residues. The CDR3 coding sequence is TGTGCCAGCAGGACATTAGCGGTCAGCCTTGGCAATGAGCAGTTCTTC. This encodes CASRTLAVSLGNEQFF.

The chain has TRBV5-4 and TRBJ1-1; D remains unclear. Germline CDR1 SGHNT, CDR2 YYREEE (reference sequence). CDR3 size: 15 residues. Trimming stripped 2 bases from V and 0 bases from J, with 11 bases between. The CDR3 region is CASSFGVHMNTEAFF. The DNA for the CDR3 is TGTGCCAGCAGCTTCGGAGTTCATATGAACACTGAAGCTTTCTTT. The full variable domain, rest sourced from reference TRBV5-4 and TRBJ1-1, is ETGVTQSPTHLIKTRGQQVTLRCSSQSGHNTVSWYQQALGQGPQFIFQYYREEENGRGNFPPRFSGLQFPNYSSELNVNALELDDSALYLCASSFGVHMNTEAFFGQGTRLTVV.

This chain connects TRBV5-4 to TRBJ2-3; D is undetermined. Germline values: CDR1 SGHNT, CDR2 YYREEE (reference sequence). Trimming pared 3 bases from V and 0 bases from J, leaving 8 bases between. The CDR3 contains 14 residues. The CDR3 reads CASSWSSSTDTQYF. DNA for the CDR3: TGTGCCAGCAGCTGGTCCTCTAGCACAGATACGCAGTATTTT.

Note on this clone: The same CDR3 also results from other DNA sequences found in this sample. The chain links TRBV7-9 to TRBJ2-3; 11 bases align to TRBD1. Trimming at V came to 4 bases and at J to 4 bases, leaving 1 base not matched to a gene. This CDR3 spans 14 amino acids. Germline V gives CDR1 SEHNR, CDR2 FQNEAQ (reference sequence). CDR3 nucleotide sequence: TGTGCCAGCAGCTCGGGACAGGGGGCAGATACGCAGTATTTT. Translated, it gives CASSSGQGADTQYF.

A word on this clone: This sample also contains other DNA sequences that code for the same CDR3. V is TRBV9 and J is TRBJ2-1; D possibly corresponds to TRBD2 (6 bases). CDR1 is SGDLS and CDR2 is YYNGEE in the germline V gene. Trimming removed 0 bases from V and 6 bases from J, with 7 bases in between. This CDR3 is built from 13 residues. CDR3 coding DNA: TGTGCCAGCAGCGTAGGACTAGTCAATGAGCAGTTCTTC. This encodes CASSVGLVNEQFF.

The rearrangement uses TRBV25-1 and TRBJ2-4; 10 nucleotides agree with TRBD1. Germline CDR1 MGHDK, CDR2 SYGVNS. Trimming at V came to 4 bases and at J to 7 bases, leaving 4 bases not matched to a gene. The CDR3 is 14 amino acids. The CDR3 DNA reads as TGTGCCAGCAGTGTGACAGGGGGCGTGAACATTCAGTACTTC. Its protein product is CASSVTGGVNIQYF.